These 31 T cell receptor beta chains were sequenced from one sample in a study of blood T cell repertoires in COVID-19. Assay: immunoSEQ multiplex PCR; the TCRdb copy retains only in-frame clones and omits some. Found here are tens of thousands of clones, around nine tenths of them singletons; the top ten hold approximately 9%. Sequenced input: peripheral blood. Every receptor here comes from a middle-aged man with active COVID-19.

The V gene is TRBV2, the J gene TRBJ1-2, with D perhaps TRBD1 (5 bases). Trimming took off 7 bases at V and 7 bases at J, with 43 bases between the two ends. CDR3 length: 22 amino acids. In germline, CDR1 is SNHLY, CDR2 FYNNEI. The CDR3 bases are TGTGCCAGCAATCAAGGGAGGAAGGTAGACGGCGACAGAAGTAAACGCCCAGGTGGCTACACCTTC. Protein product: CASNQGRKVDGDRSKRPGGYTF.

The chain carries TRBV6-5 and TRBJ2-2, with unresolved D. Trimming left V 6 bases short and J 0 bases short, with 11 bases between. The CDR3 loop spans 15 amino acids. CDR1 MNHEY and CDR2 SVGAGI come from the germline V gene. This chain's CDR3 is CASSAFHANTGELFF. The CDR3 bases are TGTGCCAGCAGCGCGTTTCATGCGAACACCGGGGAGCTGTTTTTT.

The rearrangement uses TRBV2 and TRBJ1-5; 9 positions match TRBD1. The CDR3 consists of 14 residues. Trimming removed 5 bases from V and 7 bases from J; junction bases left unmatched: 6. Germline CDR1 reads SNHLY; CDR2 reads FYNNEI. In DNA, the CDR3 is TGTGCCAGCAGTTTCCGACAGGGGGGACAGCCCCAGCATTTT. It specifies CASSFRQGGQPQHF.

This chain joins TRBV5-5 and TRBJ2-7, with D perhaps TRBD2 (6 bases). From germline, CDR1 is SGHKS and CDR2 YYEKEE (reference sequence). The CDR3 totals 14 residues. With 4 bases removed from V and 2 bases from J, the gap between germline ends came to 13 bases. The CDR3 region is CASSLVEGPYEQYF. Written as DNA, the CDR3 is TGTGCCAGCAGCCTGGTGGAGGGACCCTACGAGCAGTACTTC.

The chain links TRBV5-1 to TRBJ2-1, with 11 bases identical to TRBD2. Germline values: CDR1 SGHRS, CDR2 YFSETQ. The trim removed 2 bases at V and 6 bases at J, leaving 1 base unmatched. There are 14 residues in the CDR3. DNA for the CDR3: TGCGCCAGCAGCTTAACTAGCGGGAGCAATGAGCAGTTCTTC. Protein sequence: CASSLTSGSNEQFF.

V gene TRBV5-8 combines with J gene TRBJ2-2; a weak D match, TRBD1 (5 bases). Germline V gives CDR1 SGHTS, CDR2 YDEGEE. This CDR3 is built from 14 residues. Trimming cost V 5 bases and J 1 base, with 9 bases left between them. CDR3 protein: CASSRTKNTGELFF. The CDR3 DNA follows: TGTGCCAGCAGTCGGACAAAGAACACCGGGGAGCTGTTTTTT.

The chain combines TRBV5-4 with TRBJ2-1, with D possibly matching TRBD2 (7 bases). The CDR3 consists of 15 residues. The V end was cut by 5 bases, the J end by 3 bases, with 15 bases between. The germline gives CDR1 SGHNT, CDR2 YYREEE (reference sequence). The CDR3 coding sequence is TGTGCCAGCAGAGGGGGACTACCAGGCTACAATGAGCAGTTCTTC. This sequence encodes CASRGGLPGYNEQFF.

CDR3: CASSLGSGSTDTQYF. In DNA, the CDR3 is TGTGCCAGCAGTTTGGGTAGCGGGAGTACAGATACGCAGTATTTT. V gene TRBV27 combines with J gene TRBJ2-3; 9 positions agree with TRBD2. Germline CDR1 and CDR2: MNHEY and SMNVEV (reference sequence). Unmatched junction bases numbered 4, after V lost 3 bases and J lost 3 bases. CDR3 length: 15 amino acids.

The chain is built from TRBV2 and TRBJ1-6; D not resolved. The CDR3 has 12 residues. The germline CDR1 and CDR2 sequences are SNHLY and FYNNEI. Trimming left V 7 bases short and J 9 bases short, with 10 bases between. Here the CDR3 DNA reads TGTGCCAGCAATCTGGGCCCTTCACCCCTCCACTTT. Residues: CASNLGPSPLHF.

The gene calls are TRBV5-1 and TRBJ2-1; 9 nucleotides line up with TRBD2. Germline CDR1 and CDR2: SGHRS and YFSETQ. CDR3 size: 16 residues. The J segment lost 0 bases and the V segment lost 3 bases, leaving 4 bases of the junction unmatched. CDR3 loop: CASSWDSGGSYNEQFF. CDR3 in DNA: TGCGCCAGCAGCTGGGATAGCGGGGGCTCCTACAATGAGCAGTTCTTC.

The chain uses TRBV7-2 and TRBJ2-2, with D possibly being TRBD2 (6 bases). V was pared by 2 bases and J by 1 base, with 8 bases between. The germline V gene encodes CDR1 SGHTA and CDR2 FQGNSA. The CDR3 runs to 15 residues. CDR3: CASSLSAGNTGELFF. The CDR3 nucleotides are TGTGCCAGCAGCTTATCAGCGGGGAACACCGGGGAGCTGTTTTTT. Drawing the rest from reference TRBV7-2 and TRBJ2-2, the complete variable domain is GAGVSQSPSNKVTEKGKDVELRCDPISGHTALYWYRQSLGQGLEFLIYFQGNSAPDKSGLPSDRFSAERTGGSVSTLTIQRTQQEDSAVYLCASSLSAGNTGELFFGEGSRLTVL.

V is TRBV15 and J is TRBJ2-1, with D perhaps TRBD1 (6 bases). The germline V gene encodes CDR1 LNHNV and CDR2 YYDKDF (reference sequence). V gave up 8 bases and J gave up 3 bases, with 14 bases separating them. The CDR3 loop spans 14 amino acids. This CDR3 is CATQLRTDYNEQFF. CDR3 DNA sequence: TGTGCCACCCAGCTTCGGACAGACTACAATGAGCAGTTCTTC.

The chain has TRBV5-4 and TRBJ2-1; 9 bases agree with TRBD2. Trimming took 4 bases from V and 5 from J; bases not matched to a gene: 4. The CDR3 has 14 residues. From germline, CDR1 is SGHNT and CDR2 YYREEE (reference sequence). The CDR3 reads CASSRTSANNEQFF. The CDR3 DNA follows: TGTGCCAGCAGCCGGACTAGCGCAAACAATGAGCAGTTCTTC. Variable domain in full (rest from reference TRBV5-4 and TRBJ2-1): ETGVTQSPTHLIKTRGQQVTLRCSSQSGHNTVSWYQQALGQGPQFIFQYYREEENGRGNFPPRFSGLQFPNYSSELNVNALELDDSALYLCASSRTSANNEQFFGPGTRLTVL.

The rearrangement joins TRBV11-2 to TRBJ2-2, with D tentatively TRBD2 (5 bases). Deletions cut 8 bases from V and 1 base from J, with 8 bases between. Germline CDR1 reads SGHAT; CDR2 reads FQNNGV. The CDR3 has 13 amino acids. In nucleotides, the CDR3 is TGTGCCAGCCGCCGGGGGAACACCGGGGAGCTGTTTTTT. Its translation: CASRRGNTGELFF.

The chain recombines TRBV18 with TRBJ1-1; 10 nucleotides match TRBD1. Trimming took 5 bases from V and 1 from J; bases not matched to a gene: 13. CDR1 is KGHSH, CDR2 LQKENI, per germline. This CDR3 contains 18 residues. CDR3 nucleotide sequence: TGTGCCAGCTCAACTCGACAGGGGGCGGTTGTTTGGAACACTGAAGCTTTCTTT. This codes for CASSTRQGAVVWNTEAFF.

The genes are TRBV5-4 and TRBJ2-2; 12 nucleotides match TRBD2. Germline CDR1 SGHNT, CDR2 YYREEE (reference sequence). This CDR3 has 16 amino acids. The ends lost 3 bases at V and 5 bases at J; junction bases unmatched: 5. DNA for the CDR3: TGTGCCAGCAGCTCAGGACTAGCGGGAATTACCGGGGAGCTGTTTTTT. Protein product: CASSSGLAGITGELFF.

A note on this clone: Within the sample, other DNA sequences also encode this same CDR3. The chain's CDR3 is CASMGDRVGNQPQHF. The CDR3 coding sequence is TGTGCCAGCATGGGGGACAGGGTCGGCAATCAGCCCCAGCATTTT. The chain has TRBV19 and TRBJ1-5, with TRBD1 identical over 9 bases. The CDR3 contains 15 residues. V dropped 9 bases and J dropped 2; count of bases not matched to a gene: 8. Germline CDR1 LNHDA, CDR2 SQIVND (reference sequence).

The CDR3, as DNA: TGTGCCAGCTCACCAGGGACAGGGTTAGAGCAGTACTTC. Protein product: CASSPGTGLEQYF. This rearrangement joins TRBV18 to TRBJ2-7; 9 bases map to TRBD1. Trimming at V came to 2 bases and at J to 7 bases, leaving 3 bases not matched to a gene. The CDR3 has 13 residues. Germline values: CDR1 KGHSH, CDR2 LQKENI.

This clone came up once. This chain uses TRBV7-6 with TRBJ2-4, with 13 positions matching TRBD2. CDR1 is SGHVS, CDR2 FNYEAQ, per germline. V lost 0 bases and J lost 3; bases outside the gene matches: 8. This CDR3 is built from 19 residues. The CDR3 is CASSLATGLAGYGKNIQYF. DNA of the CDR3: TGTGCCAGCAGCTTAGCTACGGGACTAGCGGGATATGGCAAAAACATTCAGTACTTC.

V gene TRBV29-1 combines with J gene TRBJ1-6; weak D call: TRBD1 (5 bases). The length of the CDR3 is 13 residues. V was shortened by 7 bases and J by 5 bases, with 12 bases between the two germline ends. In germline, CDR1 is SQVTM, CDR2 ANQGSEA. The CDR3 DNA reads as TGCAGCGCTGGGACGGGAGATAATTCACCCCTCCACTTT. Translating it yields CSAGTGDNSPLHF.

The gene calls are TRBV28 and TRBJ2-3, with D possibly TRBD2 on 5 matching bases. Germline V gene sequence: CDR1 MDHEN, CDR2 SYDVKM. Trimming removed 7 bases from V and 0 bases from J, with 8 bases in between. The CDR3 totals 13 residues. The CDR3 DNA reads as TGTGCCAGCATAGCGCTTAGCACAGATACGCAGTATTTT. Translating it yields CASIALSTDTQYF.

CDR3 coding DNA: TGCGCCAGCAGATCCCTCCCCGGGACAGGGTCTTACGAGCAGTACTTC. Residues: CASRSLPGTGSYEQYF. The V gene is TRBV5-1, the J gene TRBJ2-7; TRBD1 matches 9 bases. This CDR3 is 16 amino acids long. V shed 5 bases and J 4 bases; nucleotides not matched to a gene: 13. CDR1 is SGHRS, CDR2 YFSETQ, per germline.

The chain links TRBV7-2 to TRBJ2-2, with TRBD2 matching over 7 bases. The germline V gene encodes CDR1 SGHTA and CDR2 FQGNSA. The CDR3 covers 15 residues. The J segment lost 1 base and the V segment lost 2 bases, leaving 1 base of the junction unmatched. The CDR3 reads CASSLRGVNTGELFF. The CDR3 coding sequence is TGTGCCAGCAGCTTACGGGGGGTGAACACCGGGGAGCTGTTTTTT.

The CDR3 sequence is CATRGLAGERELFF. CDR3 bases: TGTGCCACCAGGGGGCTAGCGGGAGAACGGGAGCTGTTTTTT. The rearrangement uses TRBV28 and TRBJ2-2; 10 bases align to TRBD2. Germline V gene lookup returns CDR1 MDHEN and CDR2 SYDVKM. This CDR3 has 14 residues. Germline trimming cut 10 bases from V and 9 bases from J; bases unmatched to any gene: 11.

V and J are TRBV3-1 (or the pseudogene TRBV3-2) and TRBJ2-7, with D hard to call. The CDR3 sequence is 14 residues long. Germline V gives CDR1 LGHDT, CDR2 YNNKEL (reference sequence). With 1 base removed from V and 2 bases from J, the gap between germline ends came to 9 bases. CDR3 in amino acids: CASSQGNKAYEQYF. In DNA form, the CDR3 reads TGTGCCAGCAGCCAAGGTAACAAAGCCTACGAGCAGTACTTC.

Remarks on this clone: An end of the junction does not agree with germline; a read error may underlie this. The gene calls are TRBV6-5 and TRBJ1-1; maybe TRBD1 (5 bases). The CDR3 spans 13 residues. Germline V gene lookup returns CDR1 MNHEY and CDR2 SVGAGI. The CDR3 DNA reads TGTGCCAGCAATGGCAGGGTGAACGCTGAAGCTTTCTTT. This gives the protein CASNGRVNAEAFF.

The chain is built from TRBV5-4 and TRBJ2-5; the match to TRBD1 covers 9 bases. V was pared by 5 bases and J by 3 bases, with 5 bases of the junction left unmatched. From germline, CDR1 is SGHNT and CDR2 YYREEE (reference sequence). This CDR3 has 14 amino acids. The CDR3 DNA reads as TGTGCCAGCAGAGTACGGGACAGGGAAGAGACCCAGTACTTC. Translated, it gives CASRVRDREETQYF. Together with reference TRBV5-4 and TRBJ2-5, the CDR3 gives the full variable domain: ETGVTQSPTHLIKTRGQQVTLRCSSQSGHNTVSWYQQALGQGPQFIFQYYREEENGRGNFPPRFSGLQFPNYSSELNVNALELDDSALYLCASRVRDREETQYFGPGTRLLVL.

This rearrangement joins TRBV5-1 to TRBJ2-3; perhaps TRBD1 as D (5 bases). Germline CDR1 and CDR2: SGHRS and YFSETQ. CDR3 length equals 15 residues. The V end was cut by 4 bases, the J end by 0 bases, with 12 bases between. DNA for the CDR3: TGCGCCAGCAGCCTGACAGATTCTAGCACAGATACGCAGTATTTT. Its protein product is CASSLTDSSTDTQYF.

This chain links TRBV4-1 with TRBJ1-4; TRBD1 aligns across 8 bases. The CDR3 extends over 18 amino acids. J gave up 8 bases and V 3 bases, and 17 bases lay outside the gene matches. In germline, CDR1 is MGHRA, CDR2 YSYEKL. CDR3 nucleotides: TGCGCCAGCAGCCATACAGACCTCCACCGGGACAGGTCCGAAAAACTGTTTTTT. Translating gives CASSHTDLHRDRSEKLFF.

The rearrangement links TRBV6-5 to TRBJ2-1; D is undetermined. The CDR3 is made up of 12 amino acids. Germline values: CDR1 MNHEY, CDR2 SVGAGI. V dropped 6 bases and J dropped 7 bases, with 10 bases sitting between them. The CDR3 sequence: CASRLQVNEQFF. In DNA, the CDR3 is TGTGCCAGCAGGCTCCAGGTAAATGAGCAGTTCTTC.

The chain has TRBV19 and TRBJ1-2; the D gene is possibly TRBD1 (5 bases). CDR1 and CDR2 from the germline V gene are LNHDA and SQIVND (reference sequence). CDR3 length: 15 amino acids. Trimming stripped 6 bases from V and 6 bases from J, with 20 bases between. DNA for the CDR3: TGTGCCAGTAGCCCCCGTGGAGGGGAAGGGGATGGCTACACCTTC. This translates into CASSPRGGEGDGYTF.